This T cell receptor (beta chain) was found in a study of identical twins. MiXCR, applied by TCRdb to the 5' RACE reads, yields one record per CDR3 protein. The sample lists roughly 470,000 distinct CDR3 sequences, roughly an eighth occurring once. The CDR3 consists of 13 residues. Germline V gives CDR1 DFQATT, CDR2 SNEGSKA (reference sequence). Between the trimmed V and J ends, which lost 5 bases and 4 bases, there was a span of 15 bases. This same sample was also taken into another study, of yellow fever vaccine responses in identical twins.

The sequencing sample was made of CD4+ T cells sorted from blood. The sequence came from a woman aged 18-29 years in good health. This sequence joins TRBV20-1 and TRBJ2-7; D gene uncertain. The chain's CDR3 is CSASTPTPYEQYF. The CDR3, as DNA: TGCAGTGCTTCGACTCCGACTCCTTACGAGCAGTACTTC.